This is a list of T cell receptor beta chains from one sample in a study of T cell changes during pregnancy in multiple sclerosis. Assay: immunoSEQ multiplex PCR; the TCRdb copy retains only in-frame clones and omits some. Here the sample spans fewer than 35,000 clones, around 87% being singletons. Sequences were derived from CD4+ T cells from peripheral blood mononuclear cells, sampled in the third trimester of pregnancy. Receptors were obtained from a female donor in good health, enrolled as a control in a pregnancy study. Each CDR3 is given with its conserved first and last residue. Each record gives: V gene, J gene, CDR3 protein.

TRBV9	TRBJ1-1	CASSAPQGADTEAFF
TRBV30	TRBJ2-3	CASTKLAGGQYF
TRBV27	TRBJ1-1	CASSPFAGITEAFF
TRBV9	TRBJ2-3	CASSPRQGVQDTQYF
TRBV6-5	TRBJ1-4	CASSYTPGLNEKLFF
TRBV11-2	TRBJ2-3	CASSLVERAGGPGTQYF
TRBV18	TRBJ1-1	CASSLRGQQGNTEAFF
TRBV10-3	TRBJ2-1	CAISREDRGFYNEQFF
TRBV19	TRBJ2-3	CASSHYQGFTDTQYF
TRBV11-1	TRBJ2-1	CASSLGLGTGAYNEQFF